This TCR beta chain was profiled in a study of post-analysis software for immune sequencing data. Study-wide findings and caveats: When the samples were clustered directly with F measure, those that had been prepared in the same batch showed strong co-clustering. Roughly five TRBV segments appeared more often in patients than in controls, and TRBV5-6, TRBV5-1 and TRBV20-1 were among these.

A note on this clonotype: Its cognate antigen is unknown.

Every TCR beta cDNA library bore unique molecular identifiers. A population of 1 to 10 million T cells gave rise to about half a million cDNA molecules. TCRdb re-called the PCR reads with MiXCR, one entry per CDR3 protein. Here the sample spans more than 450,000 distinct CDR3 sequences, 44% being singletons. This CDR3 contains 14 residues. CDR1 and CDR2 (germline): MGHRA, YSYEKL. The V and J ends lost 0 bases and 3 bases respectively, with 6 bases between them. The origin of this receptor is a girl aged 10 to 17 with multiple sclerosis. The specimen was blood. This chain connects TRBV4-1 to TRBJ2-1; D is unclear. CDR3 loop: CASSQESGYNEQFF. CDR3 coding DNA: TGCGCCAGCAGCCAAGAGTCCGGCTACAATGAGCAGTTCTTC.